The 8 T cell receptor beta chains given below trace back to one sample, sequenced in a study of OX40 agonist ivuxolimab in advanced cancers. Only in-frame clones appear in the TCRdb table, and some are missing; sequencing was by immunoSEQ multiplex PCR. This table has 40,000 to 60,000 clones, around 87% appearing once. The material was CD4+ or CD8+ T cells sorted from blood, obtained in a trial of the OX40 agonist ivuxolimab. Receptors were obtained from an adult with an advanced solid tumor such as melanoma, head and neck, liver or kidney cancer.

This chain links TRBV2 with TRBJ2-7; the D gene is possibly TRBD1 (6 bases). The CDR3 runs 13 residues. Germline CDR1 and CDR2: SNHLY and FYNNEI. V dropped 3 bases and J dropped 0 bases, with 6 bases sitting between them. The CDR3, as DNA: TGTGCCAGCAGTGAGGGACACTCCTACGAGCAGTACTTC. Its translation: CASSEGHSYEQYF.

This chain links TRBV19 with TRBJ2-7, with 9 bases aligning to TRBD1. Germline V gene sequence: CDR1 LNHDA, CDR2 SQIVND (reference sequence). Trimming at V came to 5 bases and at J to 6 bases, leaving 5 bases not matched to a gene. The CDR3 is 13 residues long. The CDR3 spells CASSSWTGVEQYF. The DNA of the CDR3 is TGTGCCAGTAGTTCCTGGACAGGGGTCGAGCAGTACTTC.

The chain carries TRBV11-2 and TRBJ2-5, with D possibly being TRBD2 (6 bases). Near its end, the DNA agrees better with TRBJ2-7, so the J call may be wrong. Germline V gene data show CDR1 as SGHAT and CDR2 as FQNNGV. The CDR3 is made up of 12 amino acids. CDR3 amino acids: CASSRGIYEQYF. CDR3 bases: TGTGCCAGCAGCCGCGGGATCTACGAGCAGTACTTC.

This clone was seen a few times. This chain links TRBV5-4 with TRBJ2-1; TRBD2 matches 7 bases. J lost 4 bases, V lost 4 bases, and 11 bases had no gene match. Per germline, CDR1 SGHNT and CDR2 YYREEE (reference sequence). The CDR3 has 16 amino acids. CDR3 coding DNA: TGTGCCAGCAGCCCAACGGGACTATACAGTTACAATGAGCAGTTCTTC. Amino acid sequence: CASSPTGLYSYNEQFF.

The genes are TRBV5-1 and TRBJ2-5; 13 nucleotides line up with TRBD2. The germline V gene encodes CDR1 SGHRS and CDR2 YFSETQ. The CDR3 has 15 amino acids. The V gene end was trimmed by 5 bases and the J gene end by 1 base; junction bases not matched to a gene: 2. The CDR3 coding sequence is TGCGCCAGCAGTCGGACTAGCGGGGGCCAAGAGACCCAGTACTTC. Its protein product is CASSRTSGGQETQYF.

CDR3 region: CASSGDRVYEQYF. The CDR3 region has the DNA TGTGCCAGCAGCGGGGACAGGGTCTACGAGCAGTACTTC. The rearrangement joins TRBV2 to TRBJ2-7; 9 bases align to TRBD1. This CDR3 region has 13 residues. The V gene's germline CDR1 is SNHLY and CDR2 FYNNEI. Trimming at V came to 6 bases and at J to 3 bases, leaving 3 bases not matched to a gene. Full variable domain (remainder filled in from reference TRBV2 and TRBJ2-7): EPEVTQTPSHQVTQMGQEVILRCVPISNHLYFYWYRQILGQKVEFLVSFYNNEISEKSEIFDDQFSVERPDGSNFTLKIRSTKLEDSAMYFCASSGDRVYEQYFGPGTRLTVT.

This rearrangement joins TRBV2 to TRBJ2-7; 9 positions match TRBD1. The germline V gene has CDR1 SNHLY and CDR2 FYNNEI. The CDR3 contains 12 residues. Trimming at V came to 1 base and at J to 11 bases, leaving 3 bases not matched to a gene. CDR3 coding DNA: TGTGCCAGCAGTGAAGGGTGGACAGGGGAGTACTTC. This encodes CASSEGWTGEYF.

This clone appeared a single time. J is TRBJ2-3 and V is TRBV9; D remains unclear. Trimming shortened V by 0 bases and J by 1 base, and 6 bases separated the two germline ends. The CDR3 consists of 14 residues. Germline V gene sequence: CDR1 SGDLS, CDR2 YYNGEE. CDR3 DNA sequence: TGTGCCAGCAGCGTAGATTTCGGCACAGATACGCAGTATTTT. Translation gives CASSVDFGTDTQYF.